This TCR beta chain was observed in a study of naive and memory T cell subsets. The beta constant-region primer was an equimolar mix of two oligonucleotides covering TRBC1 and TRBC2. TCRdb processed the UMI-ligation and nested PCR reads anew with MiXCR; each CDR3 protein has one entry. The sample contains some 87,000 distinct CDR3 sequences, 7% to 7.5% of which appear only once. Four subsets defined by CD45RA and CD27 were sorted after CD3, CD4, CD8 and live/dead staining. This clonotype was recorded at least ten times. The germline V gene has CDR1 KGHDR and CDR2 SFDVKD. Trimming cost V 2 bases and J 2 bases, with 11 bases left between them. The CDR3 contains 15 residues.

The source material was central memory CD4+ T cells from blood. This clonotype was obtained from a human donor in good health. The V gene is TRBV24-1, the J gene TRBJ1-1; D uncertain. Here the CDR3 reads CATSDSLDNNTEAFF. The CDR3 DNA follows: TGTGCCACCAGTGATTCCCTAGACAATAACACTGAAGCTTTCTTT.